This T cell receptor (beta chain) was obtained from a study of shared clonotypes between healthy human individuals. On the study more broadly: Three plates were used per donor for CD4 naive, three for CD4 memory, two for CD8 naive and one for CD8 memory. Findings and caveats of the study: In general, naive subsets displayed greater estimated richness than memory subsets did.

In regard to this clone: Its specificity is unknown.

Per the germline V gene, CDR1 is SGHKS and CDR2 is YYEKEE (reference sequence). V lost 7 bases to trimming and J lost 5 bases; unmatched junction nucleotides: 11. The CDR3 spans 15 residues. The assay was immunoSEQ multiplex PCR, and TCRdb's table has in-frame clones only and misses some. The table has 2,500,000 or so clones, 85% to 95% seen once. The receptor comes from a man between 18 and 35 years old in good health. The chain is built from TRBV5-5 and TRBJ1-4; 7 bases are a match to TRBD1. The specimen was naive CD4+ T cells sorted from blood. Subset described: CD45RA+ positively selected. The chain's CDR3 is CASAPLTGQNEKLFF. CDR3 nucleotide sequence: TGTGCCAGCGCACCATTGACAGGGCAGAATGAAAAACTGTTTTTT.